This TCR beta chain was obtained from a study of T cells in Graves' hyperthyroidism and ophthalmopathy. Study-wide results and limits: Most clonotypes that expanded in the thyroid above 0.001 also showed up in blood. Ophthalmopathy was predicted by the model a median of roughly 6.6 months ahead of onset.

Trimming pared 6 bases from V and 5 bases from J, leaving 11 bases between. This CDR3 is 11 amino acids long. The germline V gene encodes CDR1 DFQATT and CDR2 SNEGSKA (reference sequence). The study excluded patients with uncontrolled infection, other autoimmune disease, pregnancy or lactation. Diagnoses used clinical symptoms, serum thyroxine and TRAb, thyroid ultrasound and orbital computed tomography. Amplified TCR beta CDR3 regions came from RNA transcripts. TCR CDR3 regions were first amplified by RT-PCR with HTBI primers. TCRdb passed the multiplex PCR reads through MiXCR, listing each CDR3 protein once. The sample lists over 650,000 distinct CDR3 sequences; just under 45% were seen once. This clonotype was picked up many times. What it recognizes is unknown.

The sequenced sample was peripheral blood or thyroid tissue (not recorded which). The chain recombines TRBV20-1 with TRBJ2-7, with a possible D match to TRBD1 (6 bases). The source is an adult man with Graves' disease, either hyperthyroidism or ophthalmopathy (not recorded which). CDR3 sequence reads: CSAHSGDEQYF. The CDR3 region has the DNA TGCAGTGCACACTCAGGGGACGAGCAGTACTTC.